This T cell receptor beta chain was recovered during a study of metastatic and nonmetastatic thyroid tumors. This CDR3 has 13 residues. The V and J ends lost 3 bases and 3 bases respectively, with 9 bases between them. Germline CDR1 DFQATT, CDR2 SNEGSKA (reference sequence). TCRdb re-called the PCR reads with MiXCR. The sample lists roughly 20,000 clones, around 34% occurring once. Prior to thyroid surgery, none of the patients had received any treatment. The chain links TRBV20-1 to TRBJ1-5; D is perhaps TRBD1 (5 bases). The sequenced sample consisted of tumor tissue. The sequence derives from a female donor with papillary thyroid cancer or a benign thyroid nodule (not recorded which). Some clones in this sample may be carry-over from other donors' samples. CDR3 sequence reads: CSASEGANQPQHF. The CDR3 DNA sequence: TGCAGTGCTAGCGAAGGGGCCAATCAGCCCCAGCATTTT.